What follows are 16 T cell receptor beta chains derived from one specimen sequenced in a study of OX40 agonist ivuxolimab in advanced cancers. Only in-frame clones appear in the TCRdb table, and some are missing; sequencing was by immunoSEQ multiplex PCR. The sample has approximately 22,000 clones, about 85% seen once; the top ten hold more than 35%. Sequenced here: CD4+ or CD8+ T cells sorted from blood, sampled in a trial of the OX40 agonist ivuxolimab. These receptors all come from an adult with an advanced solid tumor such as melanoma, head and neck, liver or kidney cancer.

The chain couples TRBV5-4 to TRBJ2-7; 10 nucleotides match TRBD2. The CDR3 has 13 amino acids. The V and J ends lost 4 bases and 7 bases, in that order; junction bases with no gene match: 5. The germline CDR1 and CDR2 sequences are SGHNT and YYREEE (reference sequence). For the CDR3, the DNA is TGTGCCAGCAGCCCCGGGACTAGCGTTGAGCAGTACTTC. This encodes CASSPGTSVEQYF.

The chain's CDR3 is CASSYKTGRLDGYTF. The CDR3 DNA reads TGTGCCAGCAGTTACAAGACAGGTCGGCTAGATGGCTACACCTTC. The chain links TRBV6-5 to TRBJ1-2; TRBD1 might be the D (6 bases). V lost 2 bases and J lost 6, with 16 bases in between. Germline assignment: CDR1 MNHEY and CDR2 SVGAGI. The CDR3 extends over 15 amino acids.

The chain combines TRBV27 with TRBJ2-7; 14 bases are shared with TRBD2. The CDR3 contains 15 residues. V was pared by 3 bases and J by 7 bases, with 5 bases of the junction left unmatched. The germline gives CDR1 MNHEY, CDR2 SMNVEV (reference sequence). CDR3 nucleotides: TGTGCCAGCAGTTTGACTAGCGGGGGGGCGGGGGAGCAGTACTTC. It translates to CASSLTSGGAGEQYF.

V is TRBV19 and J is TRBJ1-5; D not resolved. The CDR3 loop spans 14 amino acids. The germline V gene has CDR1 LNHDA and CDR2 SQIVND (reference sequence). The V end was cut by 2 bases, the J end by 3 bases, with 8 bases between. CDR3: CASSIREYNQPQHF. DNA of the CDR3: TGTGCCAGTAGTATAAGGGAGTACAATCAGCCCCAGCATTTT.

V usage is TRBV11-2 and J usage is TRBJ1-1; unclear D gene. CDR3 length equals 13 residues. Germline V CDR1 and CDR2: SGHAT, FQNNGV. With 5 bases removed from V and 1 base from J, the gap between germline ends came to 8 bases. The CDR3 is CASSKFRNTEAFF. CDR3 sequence (DNA): TGTGCCAGCAGCAAATTCAGGAACACTGAAGCTTTCTTT.

The rearrangement links TRBV6-1 to TRBJ1-2; 9 positions agree with TRBD1. Germline values: CDR1 MNHNS, CDR2 SASEGT. The length of the CDR3 is 14 residues. Trimming removed 6 bases from V and 1 base from J; junction bases left unmatched: 3. In DNA, the CDR3 is TGTGCCAGCAGGCCGACAGGGGGTAACTATGGCTACACCTTC. Protein sequence: CASRPTGGNYGYTF.

The chain employs TRBV13 and TRBJ2-5; D gene ambiguous. V was cut by 4 bases and J by 0 bases, with 12 bases left in between. Germline V lookup: CDR1 PRHDT, CDR2 FYEKMQ (reference sequence). The CDR3 covers 15 residues. The CDR3 loop is CASSSRGEYQETQYF. In nucleotides, the CDR3 is TGTGCCAGCAGCTCGAGAGGAGAGTACCAAGAGACCCAGTACTTC. Filled out from reference TRBV13 and TRBJ2-5, the complete variable domain reads AAGVIQSPRHLIKEKRETATLKCYPIPRHDTVYWYQQGPGQDPQFLISFYEKMQSDKGSIPDRFSAQQFSDYHSELNMSSLELGDSALYFCASSSRGEYQETQYFGPGTRLLVL.

This chain connects TRBV29-1 to TRBJ1-1; the D is unclear. The CDR3 extends over 12 amino acids. Per germline, CDR1 SQVTM and CDR2 ANQGSEA. V lost 4 bases and J lost 1, with 7 bases in between. The chain's CDR3 is CSVGHQNTEAFF. CDR3 nucleotide sequence: TGCAGCGTTGGACACCAGAACACTGAAGCTTTCTTT.

This clone was counted only a few times. This chain joins TRBV6-1 and TRBJ1-5; a weak D match, TRBD1 (5 bases). Trimming stripped 5 bases from V and 3 bases from J, with 14 bases between. Germline loops: CDR1 MNHNS, CDR2 SASEGT. The CDR3 consists of 15 residues. The CDR3 DNA sequence: TGTGCCAGCAGTTCCACGACGGGGGTCAATCAGCCCCAGCATTTT. This codes for CASSSTTGVNQPQHF.

V usage is TRBV5-4 and J usage is TRBJ1-4, with TRBD1 matching 8 bases. The germline CDR1 and CDR2 sequences are SGHNT and YYREEE (reference sequence). The CDR3 is made up of 14 amino acids. Unmatched junction bases numbered 5, after V lost 2 bases and J lost 8 bases. The CDR3 here is CASSFEQGEEKLFF. The CDR3 DNA is TGTGCCAGCAGCTTCGAACAGGGGGAGGAAAAACTGTTTTTT.

This sequence joins TRBV4-1 and TRBJ2-6; D uncertain. The CDR3 is 16 residues long. In germline, CDR1 is MGHRA, CDR2 YSYEKL. The V gene lost 4 bases and the J gene lost 2 bases, with 12 bases spanning the gap. The CDR3 here is CASSPNNKTGANVLTF. CDR3 nucleotide sequence: TGCGCCAGCAGCCCTAATAACAAGACTGGGGCCAACGTCCTGACTTTC.

This rearrangement joins TRBV7-9 to TRBJ1-2, with D unclear. Trimming stripped 3 bases from V and 6 bases from J, with 20 bases between. Germline lookup yields CDR1 SEHNR and CDR2 FQNEAQ (reference sequence). This CDR3 has 16 residues. CDR3 residues: CASSFTGVDPRDGYTF. The CDR3 nucleotides are TGTGCCAGCAGCTTTACCGGGGTCGACCCTCGTGATGGCTACACCTTC.

The chain combines TRBV7-9 with TRBJ2-1; 11 bases align to TRBD1. The CDR3 is 18 residues long. Looked up from germline, CDR1 is SEHNR and CDR2 is FQNEAQ (reference sequence). The V gene end was trimmed by 3 bases and the J gene end by 0 bases; junction bases not matched to a gene: 7. The CDR3 DNA reads TGTGCCAGCAGCTTTTCCCGGGACAGGGGGATCTCCTACAATGAGCAGTTCTTC. Encoded protein: CASSFSRDRGISYNEQFF. The full variable domain, with the rest looked up from reference TRBV7-9 and TRBJ2-1, is DTGVSQNPRHKITKRGQNVTFRCDPISEHNRLYWYRQTLGQGPEFLTYFQNEAQLEKSRLLSDRFSAERPKGSFSTLEIQRTEQGDSAMYLCASSFSRDRGISYNEQFFGPGTRLTVL.

The chain uses TRBV19 and TRBJ1-5, with a tentative D call TRBD1 (5 bases). Trimming cost V 7 bases and J 1 base, with 11 bases left between them. There are 14 residues in the CDR3. In germline, CDR1 is LNHDA, CDR2 SQIVND (reference sequence). The CDR3 nucleotides are TGTGCCAGTATGACCCGGGACAGCAATCAGCCCCAGCATTTT. Protein product: CASMTRDSNQPQHF.

The J gene is TRBJ2-1, the V gene TRBV27; 9 bases line up with TRBD2. There are 17 residues in the CDR3. CDR1 and CDR2 (germline): MNHEY, SMNVEV (reference sequence). V lost 2 bases to trimming and J lost 6 bases; unmatched junction nucleotides: 11. The CDR3 sequence is CASSLILAGPEGNEQFF. The CDR3 DNA sequence: TGTGCCAGCAGTTTAATTCTAGCGGGACCCGAGGGCAATGAGCAGTTCTTC.

J is TRBJ2-7 and V is TRBV2; 9 bases line up with TRBD2. The germline V gene has CDR1 SNHLY and CDR2 FYNNEI. The CDR3 length is 17 residues. V shed 8 bases, J shed 6 bases, and the junction held 20 bases outside the gene matches. CDR3 amino acids: CASGTWAGGGAQVEQYF. CDR3 DNA: TGTGCCAGCGGTACGTGGGCCGGCGGGGGGGCCCAGGTCGAGCAGTACTTC.